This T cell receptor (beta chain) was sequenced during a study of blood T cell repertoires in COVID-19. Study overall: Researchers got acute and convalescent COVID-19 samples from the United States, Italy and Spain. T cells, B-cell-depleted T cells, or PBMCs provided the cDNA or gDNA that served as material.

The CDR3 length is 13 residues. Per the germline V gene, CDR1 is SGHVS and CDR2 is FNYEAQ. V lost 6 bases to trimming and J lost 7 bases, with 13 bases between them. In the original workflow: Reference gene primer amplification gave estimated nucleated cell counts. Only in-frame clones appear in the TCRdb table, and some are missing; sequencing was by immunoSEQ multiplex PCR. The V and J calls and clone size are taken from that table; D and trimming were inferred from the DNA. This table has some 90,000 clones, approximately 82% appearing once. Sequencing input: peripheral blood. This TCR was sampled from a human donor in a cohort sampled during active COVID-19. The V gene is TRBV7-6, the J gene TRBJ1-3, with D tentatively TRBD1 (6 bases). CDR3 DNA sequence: TGTGCCAGCAGTCTACAGGGAGGGAACACCATATATTTT. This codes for CASSLQGGNTIYF.